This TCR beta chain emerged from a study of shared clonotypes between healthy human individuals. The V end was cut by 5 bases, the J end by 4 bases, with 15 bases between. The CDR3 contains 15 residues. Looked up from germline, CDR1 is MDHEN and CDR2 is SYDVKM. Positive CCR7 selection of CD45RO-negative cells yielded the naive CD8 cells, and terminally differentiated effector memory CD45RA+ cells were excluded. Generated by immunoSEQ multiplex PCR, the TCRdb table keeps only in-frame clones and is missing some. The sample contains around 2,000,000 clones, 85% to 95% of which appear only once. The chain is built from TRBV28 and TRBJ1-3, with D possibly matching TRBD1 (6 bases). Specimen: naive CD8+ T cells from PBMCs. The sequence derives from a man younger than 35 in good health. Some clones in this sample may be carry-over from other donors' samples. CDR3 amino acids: CASSERRGGGNTIYF. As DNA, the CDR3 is TGTGCCAGCAGTGAGCGCAGGGGAGGAGGAAACACCATATATTTT.